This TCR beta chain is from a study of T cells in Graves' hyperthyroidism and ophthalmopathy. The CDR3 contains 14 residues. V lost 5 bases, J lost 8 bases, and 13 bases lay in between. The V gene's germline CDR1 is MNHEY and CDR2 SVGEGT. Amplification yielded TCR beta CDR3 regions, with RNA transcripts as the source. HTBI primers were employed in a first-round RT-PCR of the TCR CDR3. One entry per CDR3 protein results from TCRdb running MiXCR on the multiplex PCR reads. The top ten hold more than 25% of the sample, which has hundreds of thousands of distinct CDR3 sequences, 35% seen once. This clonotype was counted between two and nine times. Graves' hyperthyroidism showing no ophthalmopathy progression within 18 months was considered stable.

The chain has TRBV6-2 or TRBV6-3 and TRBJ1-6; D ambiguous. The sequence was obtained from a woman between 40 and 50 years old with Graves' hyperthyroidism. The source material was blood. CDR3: CASSNQATYSPLHF. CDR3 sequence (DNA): TGTGCCAGCAGTAACCAGGCAACCTATTCACCCCTCCACTTT.